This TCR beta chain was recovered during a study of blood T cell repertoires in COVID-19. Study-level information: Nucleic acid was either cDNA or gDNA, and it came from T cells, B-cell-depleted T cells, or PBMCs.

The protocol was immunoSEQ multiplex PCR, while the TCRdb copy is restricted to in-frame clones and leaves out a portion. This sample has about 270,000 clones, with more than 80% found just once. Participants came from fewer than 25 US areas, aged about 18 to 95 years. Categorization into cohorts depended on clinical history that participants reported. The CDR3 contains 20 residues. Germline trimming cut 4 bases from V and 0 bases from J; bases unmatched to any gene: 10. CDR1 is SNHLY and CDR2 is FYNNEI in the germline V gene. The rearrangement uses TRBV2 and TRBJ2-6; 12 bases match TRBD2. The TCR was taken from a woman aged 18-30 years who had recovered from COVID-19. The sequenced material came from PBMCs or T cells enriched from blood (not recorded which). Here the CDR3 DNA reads TGTGCCAGCAGTGTGCGTCTAGCGGGGGGGCCACGCTCTGGGGCCAACGTCCTGACTTTC. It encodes CASSVRLAGGPRSGANVLTF.